Listed below are T cell receptor beta chains from one sample, sequenced in a study of CD8 T cells in ankylosing spondylitis. TCRdb ran MiXCR on the 5' RACE reads and lists one entry per CDR3 protein. The profile shows some 300,000 distinct CDR3 sequences, more than 20% of them singletons. Source material: blood, either unsorted or a sorted T cell fraction (not recorded which). The receptor source for this set is a female donor with ankylosing spondylitis or in good health (not recorded which). Both conserved end residues are part of each CDR3. The D gene is left open where the match is weak. Only some rows state a clone size, as once, few, many or a class for expanded clones.

>-|TRBJ2-1|-|TRBV20-1
TGCAGTGCTAATGGACTTACCTACAATGAGCAGTTCTTC
CSANGLTYNEQFF
>few|TRBJ2-1|TRBD2|TRBV6-5
TGTGCCAGCAGTTACGGGGCTAGCGGCTCCTACAATGAGCAGTTCTTC
CASSYGASGSYNEQFF
>few|TRBJ2-7|TRBD1|TRBV12-3/TRBV12-4
TGTGCCAGCAGTTTATCTTCGGCAGGGGGTTACGAGCAGTACTTC
CASSLSSAGGYEQYF
>few|TRBJ1-1|-|TRBV15
TGTGCCACCAGCAGAGAAGGGGGTAGGTCTGAAGCTTTCTTT
CATSREGGRSEAFF
>many|TRBJ2-1|-|TRBV29-1
TGCAGCGTCCTAGCGTTTGGTTACAATGAGCAGTTCTTC
CSVLAFGYNEQFF
>-|TRBJ2-3|TRBD2|TRBV24-1
TGTGCCACCAGTGAGAGCGGGGAGGCCTCAGATACGCAGTATTTT
CATSESGEASDTQYF
>-|TRBJ2-3|-|TRBV6-4
TGTGCCACCCGAGCTGCGGATACGCAGTATTTT
CATRAADTQYF
>-|TRBJ2-5|-|TRBV7-6
TGTGCCAGCAGCTTAGAAGAGAACACACCTACCTACTTC
CASSLEENTPTYF
>-|TRBJ2-7|-|TRBV12-3/TRBV12-4
TGTGCCAGCAGTGGGGCGGTGGGGACCTACGAGCAGTACTTC
CASSGAVGTYEQYF
>-|TRBJ2-1|-|TRBV20-1
TGCAGTGCCGACGGGAGTGGGGCCACCAATGAGCAGTTCTTC
CSADGSGATNEQFF
>few|TRBJ2-1|TRBD2|TRBV27
TGTGCCAGCACCCCAGCGGGAGGAGCAGGGAATGAGCAGTTCTTC
CASTPAGGAGNEQFF
>few|TRBJ1-2|-|TRBV29-1
TGCAGCGTTGAAGACCCGGTGTTGAGGGAACTTCTGGGCTACACCTTC
CSVEDPVLRELLGYTF
>-|TRBJ2-7|TRBD2|TRBV7-9
TGTGCCAGCAGCCTGGGGGGCGGGAGGGACAACGAGCAGTACTTC
CASSLGGGRDNEQYF
>many|TRBJ1-2|TRBD1|TRBV12-3/TRBV12-4
TGTGCCAGCAGTGACAGGGGGCTAAACGGCTACACCTTC
CASSDRGLNGYTF